One and the same sample provided the 27 T cell receptor beta chains below, sequenced in a study of long-term antiretroviral therapy in people with HIV. They ran version v3.0 of the immunoSEQ assay at survey level. Assay: immunoSEQ multiplex PCR; the TCRdb copy retains only in-frame clones and omits some. Of tens of thousands of clones listed, roughly four fifths are singletons. Sequenced material: unsorted PBMCs, taken 0.3 years after starting antiretroviral therapy. The receptors were sampled from a man between 18 and 35 years old with HIV.

V gene TRBV10-3 combines with J gene TRBJ1-1; possible D gene TRBD1, 6 bases. Trimming shortened V by 2 bases and J by 6 bases, and 10 bases separated the two germline ends. CDR1 and CDR2 from the germline V gene are ENHRY and SYGVKD. This CDR3 region has 13 residues. The CDR3 spells CAISETGTPEAFF. The CDR3 DNA is TGTGCCATCAGTGAGACAGGGACGCCTGAAGCTTTCTTT.

The V gene is TRBV9, the J gene TRBJ2-2; 9 bases map to TRBD2. J was trimmed by 5 bases and V by 5 bases; bases with no gene match: 10. CDR1 is SGDLS, CDR2 YYNGEE, per germline. The CDR3 totals 16 residues. The CDR3 coding sequence is TGTGCCAGCAGTCTATTTGGCGGGGGGGCAACCGGGGAGCTGTTTTTT. The encoded protein is CASSLFGGGATGELFF.

This chain's CDR3 is CASSQDLAGGGYNEQFF. In nucleotides, the CDR3 is TGTGCCAGCAGCCAAGATTTGGCCGGGGGGGGCTACAATGAGCAGTTCTTC. The chain couples TRBV14 to TRBJ2-1, with 8 bases lining up with TRBD2. This CDR3 has 17 amino acids. The V segment lost 0 bases and the J segment 3 bases; nucleotides outside the gene matches: 7. CDR1 SGHDN and CDR2 FVKESK come from the germline V gene.

The chain joins TRBV9 to TRBJ1-4, with D possibly matching TRBD1 (5 bases). Trimming removed 4 bases from V and 3 bases from J, with 16 bases in between. This CDR3 has 16 residues. The germline gives CDR1 SGDLS, CDR2 YYNGEE. The CDR3 spells CASSPHGAVANEKLFF. The CDR3 DNA sequence: TGTGCCAGCAGCCCCCATGGGGCAGTGGCTAATGAAAAACTGTTTTTT.

J is TRBJ2-7 and V is TRBV19, with TRBD1 as a possible D gene (6 bases). From germline, CDR1 is LNHDA and CDR2 SQIVND (reference sequence). This CDR3 region has 14 residues. Trimming shortened V by 2 bases and J by 1 base, and 9 bases separated the two germline ends. CDR3: CASSITTGSYEQYF. The CDR3 DNA sequence: TGTGCCAGTAGTATAACCACAGGGTCCTACGAGCAGTACTTC. The complete variable domain, with remaining parts taken from reference TRBV19 and TRBJ2-7, reads DGGITQSPKYLFRKEGQNVTLSCEQNLNHDAMYWYRQDPGQGLRLIYYSQIVNDFQKGDIAEGYSVSREKKESFPLTVTSAQKNPTAFYLCASSITTGSYEQYFGPGTRLTVT.

This clone was counted once. This chain links TRBV28 with TRBJ2-1; D possibly corresponds to TRBD1 (6 bases). CDR1 and CDR2 from the germline V gene are MDHEN and SYDVKM. The CDR3 loop spans 16 amino acids. Trimming left V 1 base short and J 13 bases short, with 23 bases between. CDR3 amino acids: CASSLYNTGSQTQQFF. The CDR3 DNA sequence: TGTGCCAGCAGTTTATACAATACAGGGTCCCAAACCCAACAGTTCTTC.

The DNA of the CDR3 is TGTGCCATCAGTGAGTCCGGTTACTCCTACAATGAGCAGTTCTTC. Amino acids: CAISESGYSYNEQFF. This chain joins TRBV10-3 and TRBJ2-1; unclear D gene. This CDR3 has 15 amino acids. Germline V gene lookup returns CDR1 ENHRY and CDR2 SYGVKD. V lost 0 bases and J 0 bases, leaving 6 bases between the germline ends.

The V and J genes are TRBV28 and TRBJ1-4; 8 bases align to TRBD1. The germline V gene has CDR1 MDHEN and CDR2 SYDVKM. V gave up 8 bases and J gave up 3 bases; unmatched junction bases: 20. CDR3 size: 19 residues. The CDR3 is CASYGQTPKLTGANEKLFF. The DNA for the CDR3 is TGTGCCAGCTATGGACAGACTCCCAAATTGACAGGGGCTAATGAAAAACTGTTTTTT. Combining the CDR3 with reference TRBV28 and TRBJ1-4 gives the whole variable domain DVKVTQSSRYLVKRTGEKVFLECVQDMDHENMFWYRQDPGLGLRLIYFSYDVKMKEKGDIPEGYSVSREKKERFSLILESASTNQTSMYLCASYGQTPKLTGANEKLFFGSGTQLSVL.

The chain is built from TRBV5-1 and TRBJ1-1; 11 positions agree with TRBD1. Per germline, CDR1 SGHRS and CDR2 YFSETQ. The CDR3 extends over 14 amino acids. The ends lost 4 bases at V and 5 bases at J; junction bases unmatched: 4. The CDR3 region is CASSGDRGRTEAFF. The CDR3 DNA is TGCGCCAGCAGCGGGGACAGGGGGAGAACTGAAGCTTTCTTT.

The rearrangement links TRBV7-9 to TRBJ1-5, with D hard to call. Germline V lookup: CDR1 SEHNR, CDR2 FQNEAQ (reference sequence). Deletions cut 0 bases from V and 6 bases from J, with 9 bases between. The CDR3 is made up of 14 amino acids. This CDR3 is CASSLAGLTQPQHF. The CDR3 DNA reads as TGTGCCAGCAGCTTAGCGGGGTTAACTCAGCCCCAGCATTTT.

The CDR3 loop is CAWSVGAGFMGRKTQYF. For the CDR3, the DNA is TGTGCCTGGAGTGTAGGGGCGGGGTTTATGGGTAGGAAGACCCAGTACTTC. This rearrangement joins TRBV30 to TRBJ2-5; D perhaps matches TRBD2 (6 bases). Per the germline V gene, CDR1 is GTSNPN and CDR2 is SVGIG (reference sequence). Deletions cut 0 bases from V and 6 bases from J, with 23 bases between. The CDR3 runs 17 residues.

V usage is TRBV29-1 and J usage is TRBJ2-5; TRBD2 aligns across 7 bases. The trim removed 4 bases at V and 11 bases at J, leaving 13 bases unmatched. CDR3 length equals 13 residues. In germline, CDR1 is SQVTM, CDR2 ANQGSEA. Here the CDR3 reads CSVARHVREEQYF. For the CDR3, the DNA is TGCAGCGTTGCTAGACACGTCCGGGAGGAGCAGTACTTC.

The table lists this clone with a count of one. This sequence joins TRBV5-4 and TRBJ2-2, with 8 nucleotides matching TRBD1. The CDR3 extends over 15 amino acids. The germline CDR1 and CDR2 sequences are SGHNT and YYREEE (reference sequence). Germline trimming cut 4 bases from V and 4 bases from J; bases unmatched to any gene: 6. CDR3 loop: CASSPRTGITGELFF. The CDR3 nucleotides are TGTGCCAGCAGCCCCCGGACAGGGATCACCGGGGAGCTGTTTTTT.

The CDR3 DNA is TGTGCCAGCAGCAAGACGGGACCCGAGGCAGATACGCAGTATTTT. Translated, it gives CASSKTGPEADTQYF. The rearrangement uses TRBV2 and TRBJ2-3; D assignment may be TRBD1 or TRBD2 (5 bases each). The CDR3 length is 15 residues. Trimming pared 6 bases from V and 4 bases from J, leaving 17 bases between. CDR1 and CDR2 from the germline V gene are SNHLY and FYNNEI. The full variable domain, completed using reference TRBV2 and TRBJ2-3, is EPEVTQTPSHQVTQMGQEVILRCVPISNHLYFYWYRQILGQKVEFLVSFYNNEISEKSEIFDDQFSVERPDGSNFTLKIRSTKLEDSAMYFCASSKTGPEADTQYFGPGTRLTVL.

This CDR3 reads CASSSTLGYTF. In DNA, the CDR3 is TGTGCCAGCAGTTCGACACTTGGCTACACCTTC. The chain uses TRBV5-4 and TRBJ1-2; D is uncertain. Deletions cut 5 bases from V and 7 bases from J, with 9 bases between. CDR1 is SGHNT, CDR2 YYREEE, per germline (reference sequence). The CDR3 spans 11 residues.

This chain connects TRBV5-5 to TRBJ1-2; 7 bases line up with TRBD1. This CDR3 has 16 residues. Germline trimming cut 0 bases from V and 1 base from J; bases unmatched to any gene: 6. CDR1 and CDR2 (germline): SGHKS, YYEKEE (reference sequence). The CDR3 here is CASSLEGGYVNYGYTF. In DNA form, the CDR3 reads TGTGCCAGCAGCTTGGAAGGGGGCTATGTTAACTATGGCTACACCTTC.

This clone turned up a few times. The chain couples TRBV2 to TRBJ1-1; possible D gene TRBD1, 6 bases. V lost 5 bases to trimming and J lost 1 base, with 11 bases between them. Per the germline V gene, CDR1 is SNHLY and CDR2 is FYNNEI. The CDR3 is 14 amino acids. The CDR3 sequence: CASSWLQGNTEAFF. The DNA for the CDR3 is TGTGCCAGCAGTTGGCTACAGGGGAACACTGAAGCTTTCTTT.

The chain joins TRBV18 to TRBJ1-5, with D unresolved. This CDR3 has 13 residues. V lost 6 bases and J 0 bases, leaving 6 bases between the germline ends. Germline V gene lookup returns CDR1 KGHSH and CDR2 LQKENI. The chain's CDR3 is CASSKDSNQPQHF. CDR3 nucleotide sequence: TGTGCCAGCTCTAAGGATAGCAATCAGCCCCAGCATTTT.

The chain is built from TRBV19 and TRBJ1-5; D is uncertain. Trimming took off 0 bases at V and 8 bases at J, with 11 bases between the two ends. The CDR3 spans 14 residues. Germline lookup yields CDR1 LNHDA and CDR2 SQIVND (reference sequence). The CDR3 here is CASSIDPAGKPQHF. CDR3 nucleotide sequence: TGTGCCAGTAGTATAGATCCAGCCGGGAAGCCCCAGCATTTT.

This clone was picked up a small number of times. The V and J genes are TRBV28 and TRBJ2-7; 13 bases are shared with TRBD2. The CDR3 has 17 amino acids. V trimming: 5 bases; J trimming: 3 bases; junction bases outside the gene matches: 10. The germline CDR1 and CDR2 sequences are MDHEN and SYDVKM. CDR3 bases: TGTGCCAGCAGTCTACCGGGACTAGCGGGGTACGACTACGAGCAGTACTTC. This gives the protein CASSLPGLAGYDYEQYF.

The V call is TRBV18, the J call TRBJ2-7; no firm D call. V was cut by 2 bases and J by 5 bases, with 10 bases left in between. The CDR3 extends over 13 amino acids. Germline CDR1 reads KGHSH; CDR2 reads LQKENI. CDR3 amino acids: CASSPLRLNEQYF. The CDR3 DNA reads TGTGCCAGCTCACCATTACGCCTAAACGAGCAGTACTTC.

The chain employs TRBV5-4 and TRBJ2-2, with D hard to call. The V gene lost 1 base and the J gene lost 3 bases, with 16 bases spanning the gap. The CDR3 extends over 17 amino acids. Germline V gene data show CDR1 as SGHNT and CDR2 as YYREEE (reference sequence). CDR3 bases: TGTGCCAGCAGCTTGTGGGTCGGGCTACCCCACACCGGGGAGCTGTTTTTT. Residues: CASSLWVGLPHTGELFF.

The V call is TRBV30, the J call TRBJ2-1, with 7 positions matching TRBD2. V was pared by 2 bases and J by 3 bases, with 4 bases of the junction left unmatched. There are 14 residues in the CDR3. Germline V lookup: CDR1 GTSNPN, CDR2 SVGIG (reference sequence). The DNA of the CDR3 is TGTGCCTGGAGTAGGCGGGAGAGCTACAATGAGCAGTTCTTC. It is translated as CAWSRRESYNEQFF.

The V gene is TRBV27, the J gene TRBJ2-3, with TRBD1 matching over 7 bases. The CDR3 consists of 15 residues. With 6 bases clipped from V and 2 bases from J, the junction kept 8 bases outside the gene matches. Germline V lookup: CDR1 MNHEY, CDR2 SMNVEV (reference sequence). CDR3 region: CASRQPGQYTDTQYF. The DNA of the CDR3 is TGTGCCAGCAGGCAACCGGGACAGTACACAGATACGCAGTATTTT.

The rearrangement uses TRBV7-9 and TRBJ2-7; 7 bases are a match to TRBD1. Germline V gene lookup returns CDR1 SEHNR and CDR2 FQNEAQ (reference sequence). V gave up 5 bases and J gave up 7 bases; unmatched junction bases: 11. The CDR3 is 14 amino acids. This chain's CDR3 is CASSPPTGFEEQYF. CDR3 nucleotides: TGTGCCAGCAGCCCACCGACAGGGTTTGAGGAGCAGTACTTC.

This clone was recorded a few times. The V and J genes are TRBV5-1 and TRBJ2-2, with D tentatively TRBD2 (6 bases). Germline V CDR1 and CDR2: SGHRS, YFSETQ. V was shortened by 4 bases and J by 2 bases, with 12 bases between the two germline ends. The CDR3 contains 15 residues. CDR3 sequence: CASSLSSVNTGELFF. As DNA, the CDR3 is TGCGCCAGCAGCCTGTCTAGCGTAAACACCGGGGAGCTGTTTTTT.

This clone came up a few times. V and J are TRBV7-3 and TRBJ2-7, with 12 bases that match TRBD1. V lost 5 bases to trimming and J lost 4 bases; unmatched junction nucleotides: 6. The CDR3 sequence is 15 residues long. The germline V gene encodes CDR1 SGHTA and CDR2 FQGTGA. CDR3 DNA sequence: TGTGCCAGCAGCCCGGGGACAGGGGGCAGGTACGAGCAGTACTTC. It yields the protein CASSPGTGGRYEQYF.